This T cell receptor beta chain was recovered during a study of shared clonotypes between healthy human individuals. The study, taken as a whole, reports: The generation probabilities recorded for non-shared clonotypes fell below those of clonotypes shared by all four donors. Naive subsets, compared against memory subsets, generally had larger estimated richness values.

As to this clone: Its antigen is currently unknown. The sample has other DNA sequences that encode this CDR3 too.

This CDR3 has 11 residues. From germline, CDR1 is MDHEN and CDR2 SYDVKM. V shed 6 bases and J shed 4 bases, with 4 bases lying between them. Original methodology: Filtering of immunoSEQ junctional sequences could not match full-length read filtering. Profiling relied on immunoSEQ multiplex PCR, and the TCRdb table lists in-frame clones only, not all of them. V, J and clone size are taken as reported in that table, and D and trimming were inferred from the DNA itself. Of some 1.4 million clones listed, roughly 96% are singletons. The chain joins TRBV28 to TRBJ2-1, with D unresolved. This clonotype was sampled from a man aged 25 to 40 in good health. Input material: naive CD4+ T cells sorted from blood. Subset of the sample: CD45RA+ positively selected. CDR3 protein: CASREYNEQFF. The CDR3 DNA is TGTGCCAGCAGGGAATACAATGAGCAGTTCTTC.